This T cell receptor beta chain stems from a study of blood T cell repertoires in COVID-19 (dated by TCRdb to 2019 to 2021). Notes on the research overall: Samples from collaborators originated in the United States, Italy and Spain and spanned both the acute and convalescent phases of COVID-19. The prospective study material was composed of cDNA or gDNA derived from T cells, B-cell-depleted T cells, or PBMCs. The dataset comprised deeply sampled blood TCRbeta repertoires from subjects exposed to, actively infected with, or recovered from COVID-19. The repertoires were released in a freely available public database intended as a resource for research on the immune response to SARS-CoV-2. Samples were obtained from the ongoing ImmuneRACE study (first 160 participants) and from about 1,300 subjects provided by 6 global collaborators. The sample metadata nearly always contained a de-identified subject ID, COVID-19 status, age in years and sex. Where available, HLA class I and class II types were obtained from metadata supplied by the sample provider rather than from assay-based typing.

TCRbeta CDR3 regions were amplified from genomic DNA by means of the immunoSEQ Assay, a bias-controlled multiplex PCR. The authors processed their data as follows. The number of nucleated cells in each sample was estimated by amplification of reference gene primers within the assay. Sequence reads were collapsed and filtered to measure the absolute abundance of every unique TCRbeta CDR3 rearrangement. Productive Simpson clonality was computed per sample as the square root of Simpson's diversity index over productive rearrangements. Imported from immuneACCESS, the table was reduced by TCRdb to in-frame sequences with V and J called. These copies leave out some clones; in studies compared against another copy, an unresolved V gene accounts for under half, and the cause of the remainder is not known. The D gene and trimming were derived from the DNA, and the V and J assignments and clone size from that table. Present in this sample are around 140,000 clones, around 80% of which were seen just once. The top ten clonotypes cover 16% of the sample.

Points the paper makes about the study in general: Clinical and demographic metadata were provided uncurated, with the amount varying by source and participant.

The CDR3, cysteine through phenylalanine, is 14 amino acids long. The kept DNA is CDR3 alone, 42 bases in frame from the first base. Germline trimming: 5 bases from V, 8 bases from J; junction bases outside gene matches: 8. From a lookup of the germline V gene, CDR1 and CDR2 are SGHAT and FQNNGV. The collaborating institutions used their own protocols to collect whole blood in K2EDTA tubes. For TCRbeta analysis, collaborators shipped samples as frozen whole blood, isolated PBMCs, or DNA extracted from either of those sample types. This clone was found once. The clone's antigen remains unknown. No base quality values were provided; no much bigger clone lies one nucleotide off.

Rearrangement joined TRBV11-2 to TRBJ2-3; 9 central bases correspond to TRBD1. Sequenced: peripheral blood. The receptor was isolated from a man in his fifties or sixties with acute or convalescent COVID-19. The CDR3 region has the sequence CASSPGQGLGTQYF. The DNA sequence is given as TGTGCCAGCAGCCCCGGACAGGGGCTGGGTACGCAGTATTTT.